What follows describes a single TCR beta chain. The antigen is undetermined. This sample stems from a study of OX40 agonist ivuxolimab in advanced cancers. About the study: Patients were infused with ivuxolimab every 2 weeks at 0.01 to 10 mg/kg.

This CDR3 comprises 13 residues. V was pared by 3 bases and J by 4 bases, with 9 bases between. Germline V lookup: CDR1 MDHEN, CDR2 SYDVKM. The data were produced by immunoSEQ multiplex PCR, yet TCRdb's version contains in-frame clones alone and is incomplete. The sample holds about 58,000 clones, about 91% seen once. General observations from the study: Which antigen the expanded peripheral T cells recognized is unknown. CD4+ and CD8+ blood T cells expanded clonally by week 6 at 0.1 to 3.0 mg/kg. Some patients who did not respond also had low normalized T-cell clonal expansion.

This chain joins TRBV28 and TRBJ2-5, with a weak D call TRBD1 (5 bases). The sequences come from CD4+ or CD8+ T cells sorted from blood, collected in a trial of the OX40 agonist ivuxolimab. The clonotype comes from an adult with an advanced solid tumor such as melanoma, head and neck, liver or kidney cancer. The CDR3 nucleotides are TGTGCCAGCAGTTTGTCAGGGATAGAGACCCAGTACTTC. It yields the protein CASSLSGIETQYF. The full variable domain, with the rest looked up from reference TRBV28 and TRBJ2-5, is DVKVTQSSRYLVKRTGEKVFLECVQDMDHENMFWYRQDPGLGLRLIYFSYDVKMKEKGDIPEGYSVSREKKERFSLILESASTNQTSMYLCASSLSGIETQYFGPGTRLLVL.